This T cell receptor (beta chain) was profiled in a study of blood T cell repertoires in COVID-19. On the study more broadly: Whether acute or convalescent, the COVID-19 samples came from the United States, Italy and Spain. PBMCs, B-cell-depleted T cells, or T cells provided the cDNA or gDNA that made up the material.

TCRdb's table, derived via immunoSEQ multiplex PCR, lists solely in-frame clones and lacks some. Of some 140,000 clones listed, about 85% were seen once; the top ten hold less than 5%. This clone has only a few counts. This CDR3 comprises 15 residues. The trim removed 4 bases at V and 3 bases at J, leaving 5 bases unmatched. CDR1 SEHNR and CDR2 FQNEAQ come from the germline V gene (reference sequence). Sequencing was carried out using peripheral blood. This clonotype was obtained from a woman in her 70s with COVID-19, enrolled during active disease. The chain carries TRBV7-9 and TRBJ2-7; 11 nucleotides agree with TRBD1. In DNA form, the CDR3 reads TGTGCCAGCAGCTCTACCGGGACAGGGGGCTACGAGCAGTACTTC. This sequence encodes CASSSTGTGGYEQYF.